These 7 T cell receptor beta chains originate from one sample sequenced in a study of blood T cell repertoires in COVID-19. Sequenced by immunoSEQ multiplex PCR; TCRdb stores in-frame clones only, minus some. The table lists some 300,000 clones, roughly 90% of them singletons, with around 13% in the top ten. The sample taken for sequencing was peripheral blood. The receptor set was obtained from a woman between 65 and 79 years old with COVID-19, enrolled during active disease.

The chain uses TRBV5-1 and TRBJ2-1; D is ambiguous. This CDR3 contains 14 residues. The germline V gene has CDR1 SGHRS and CDR2 YFSETQ. The V gene lost 0 bases and the J gene lost 4 bases, with 8 bases spanning the gap. CDR3 sequence: CASSLDQAYNEQFF. DNA of the CDR3: TGCGCCAGCAGCTTGGATCAGGCGTACAATGAGCAGTTCTTC. The full variable domain, in which reference TRBV5-1 and TRBJ2-1 provide the parts outside the CDR3, is KAGVTQTPRYLIKTRGQQVTLSCSPISGHRSVSWYQQTPGQGLQFLFEYFSETQRNKGNFPGRFSGRQFSNSRSEMNVSTLELGDSALYLCASSLDQAYNEQFFGPGTRLTVL.

The J gene is TRBJ2-3, the V gene TRBV7-3; TRBD2 is a possible D gene (6 bases). CDR3 length: 15 residues. Trimming pared 2 bases from V and 2 bases from J, leaving 11 bases between. Germline CDR1 SGHTA, CDR2 FQGTGA. Here the CDR3 DNA reads TGTGCCAGCAGCTTAGGGCTAGCGTACACAGATACGCAGTATTTT. Protein: CASSLGLAYTDTQYF.

The genes are TRBV7-2 and TRBJ2-5, with D possibly being TRBD2 (7 bases). The ends were cut back, 4 bases at V and 0 bases at J, with 21 bases in the middle. Germline CDR1 SGHTA, CDR2 FQGNSA. CDR3 length: 18 amino acids. CDR3 amino acids: CASSSYPKRGGYQETQYF. CDR3 bases: TGTGCCAGCAGCTCATATCCTAAGCGCGGGGGCTACCAAGAGACCCAGTACTTC.

This clone has only one observation. The chain is built from TRBV6-4 and TRBJ2-1, with TRBD1 as a possible D gene (6 bases). CDR3 length: 15 amino acids. V was pared by 4 bases and J by 4 bases, with 14 bases between. Per germline, CDR1 MRHNA and CDR2 SNTAGT. CDR3 protein: CASSVSGTTYNEQFF. The CDR3 region has the DNA TGTGCCAGCAGTGTCTCCGGGACAACGTACAATGAGCAGTTCTTC.

J is TRBJ2-1 and V is TRBV6-5; 7 bases map to TRBD2. The germline V gene has CDR1 MNHEY and CDR2 SVGAGI. The CDR3 has 10 amino acids. The V gene end was trimmed by 10 bases and the J gene end by 9 bases; junction bases not matched to a gene: 3. The CDR3 here is CAKPGGEQFF. CDR3 coding DNA: TGTGCCAAACCGGGGGGTGAGCAGTTCTTC.

The chain joins TRBV9 to TRBJ2-1; 12 bases fit TRBD2. Per the germline V gene, CDR1 is SGDLS and CDR2 is YYNGEE. J was trimmed by 8 bases and V by 1 base; bases with no gene match: 4. CDR3 length: 15 amino acids. The chain's CDR3 is CASSVLAGGPHEQFF. The CDR3 nucleotides are TGTGCCAGCAGCGTACTAGCGGGGGGGCCGCATGAGCAGTTCTTC.

CDR3: CASSQETGDSEQYF. CDR3 bases: TGTGCCAGCAGCCAAGAAACAGGGGATAGCGAGCAGTACTTC. The chain is built from TRBV3-1 (or the pseudogene TRBV3-2) and TRBJ2-7; 7 bases align to TRBD1. Germline lookup yields CDR1 LGHDT and CDR2 YNNKEL (reference sequence). Losses at the gene ends were 0 bases for V and 6 bases for J; bases not matched to a gene: 5. This CDR3 region has 14 residues.